Below, one T cell receptor (beta chain) is given with its context. Its antigen is undetermined. Per germline, CDR1 DFQATT and CDR2 SNEGSKA (reference sequence). The CDR3 spans 14 residues. V lost 3 bases and J lost 3; bases outside the gene matches: 7. This specimen belongs to a study of post-analysis software for immune sequencing data. General study results and limits: Patients had higher frequencies than controls of roughly 5 TRBV segments, including TRBV5-6, TRBV5-1 and TRBV20-1.

Tagging with unique molecular identifiers was a feature of the TCR beta cDNA libraries. Using its own MiXCR run on the PCR reads, TCRdb lists one record per CDR3 protein. The data contain roughly 800,000 distinct CDR3 sequences, around 45% of them singletons. The sequenced sample consisted of blood. V gene TRBV20-1 combines with J gene TRBJ1-2, with 7 bases fitting TRBD1. The receptor was isolated from a girl aged 10-17 years with multiple sclerosis. In DNA, the CDR3 is TGCAGTGCTAGGGACAGGCCGGGCCACTATGGCTACACCTTC. Its protein is CSARDRPGHYGYTF.